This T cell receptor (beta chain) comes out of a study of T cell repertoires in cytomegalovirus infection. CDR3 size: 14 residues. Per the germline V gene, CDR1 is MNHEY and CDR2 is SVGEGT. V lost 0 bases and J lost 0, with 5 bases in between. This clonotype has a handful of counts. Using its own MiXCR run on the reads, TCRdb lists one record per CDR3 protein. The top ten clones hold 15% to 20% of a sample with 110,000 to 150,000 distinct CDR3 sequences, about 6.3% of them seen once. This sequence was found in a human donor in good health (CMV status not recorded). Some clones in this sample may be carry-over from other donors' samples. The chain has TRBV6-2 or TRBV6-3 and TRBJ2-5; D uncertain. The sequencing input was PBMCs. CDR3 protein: CASSYSIHQETQYF. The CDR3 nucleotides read TGTGCCAGCAGTTACTCGATACACCAAGAGACCCAGTACTTC.